The entry below describes one TCR beta chain. There is no known antigen for this receptor. No much larger clonotype is one base removed from it; base qualities were not supplied. The CDR3, from cysteine to phenylalanine, totals 16 residues. Just CDR3 DNA is preserved here, 48 bases in frame from base 1. V loses 1 base of germline sequence and J loses 1 base, and the interval between the two ends is 8 bases. Based on the germline V gene, the CDR1 and CDR2 sequences are MDHEN and SYDVKM. This record comes from a study of response to subunit inactivated influenza vaccine (dated by TCRdb to 2017 to 2018). The study in broad terms: Deep quantitative profiling of the T cell receptor repertoire was used in the study to follow responses to a trivalent subunit inactivated influenza vaccine. On the study overall, not on this receptor specifically: It was suggested by the authors that each seasonal influenza vaccination may recruit only a limited number of new T cells.

The library was produced with RT-PCR. TCRdb records Illumina HiSeq 2500 as the sequencer. TCRdb itself trimmed the public reads at Q25 with fastp, ran MiXCR and retained productive beta chains. Under each unique CDR3 protein, matching rows form one entry showing the most common genes and DNA. The sample profile shows fewer than 800,000 distinct CDR3 sequences; roughly 14% of them were found once. Jointly, the top ten make up around 10% of the sample. This receptor chain uses TRBV28 and TRBJ2-6; the D gene is unclear. The source of this sequence is a man in his forties or fifties who received an inactivated influenza vaccine. Donor details come from another sample of the same person, matched by shared clones. Source: PBMCs from blood, taken less than 13 days after vaccination. The DNA sequence follows: TGTGCCAGCAGTTTATTGAGAATTTCTGGGGCCAACGTCCTGACTTTC. Its protein product is CASSLLRISGANVLTF.